This T cell receptor beta chain appears in the sequencing data of a study of blood T cell repertoires in COVID-19 (dated by TCRdb to 2018 to 2020). About the investigation overall: The collaborator samples originated in the United States, Italy and Spain and spanned the acute and convalescent phases of COVID-19. The material from the prospective study consisted of cDNA or gDNA derived from T cells, B-cell-depleted T cells, or PBMCs. Subjects who had been exposed to COVID-19, were actively infected with it, or had recovered from it provided the deeply sampled blood TCRbeta repertoires that made up the dataset. The repertoires were made available in a free public database intended to serve as a resource for research on the immune response to SARS-CoV-2. The samples were drawn from two sources: the first 160 participants of the ongoing ImmuneRACE study, and 950 to 1,500 subjects contributed by 6 global collaborators. A de-identified subject ID, COVID-19 status, age in years and sex were almost always included in the sample metadata. Where HLA class I and class II types were available, the types were taken from metadata supplied by the sample provider, not from assay-based typing. On the study overall, not on this receptor specifically: Clinical and demographic metadata were provided uncurated, with the amount varying by source and participant.

TCRbeta CDR3 regions were amplified from genomic DNA using the immunoSEQ Assay, a bias-controlled multiplex PCR. Processing in the source paper ran as follows. The number of nucleated cells in each sample was estimated from the amplification of reference gene primers within the assay. To quantify the absolute abundance of each unique TCRbeta CDR3 rearrangement, sequence reads were collapsed and filtered. For each sample, productive Simpson clonality was calculated as the square root of Simpson's diversity index over productive rearrangements. The table was pulled from immuneACCESS by TCRdb, which kept in-frame rearrangements only. Such tables lose some clones; where checked, under half of the loss comes from unresolved V genes, and the rest has no known cause. The D gene and trimming were derived from the DNA, and the V and J assignments and clone size from that table. This sample has 150,000 to 200,000 clones in its table, and roughly 80% of those were observed once. The top ten clonotypes cover less than 8.5% of the sample.

As regards this clone: Its specific antigen is unknown. No much larger clonotype is one base removed from it; base qualities were not supplied.

Trimming takes 5 bases off V and 10 bases off J; junction bases not matched to a gene: 16. Spanning cysteine to phenylalanine, the CDR3 consists of 18 amino acids. The retained sequence is limited to the CDR3, 54 bases, with the frame set at the first base. The CDR1 and CDR2 encoded by the germline V gene (reference sequence) are MNHEY and SMNVEV. In the prospective study, participants were roughly 18 to 95 years old, resided in fewer than 25 geographic areas of the United States, and were enrolled through a virtual design. Cohort assignment in the prospective study relied on participant-reported clinical history from a screening survey and a study questionnaire. Recovered participants in ImmuneRACE Cohort 3 were defined by two consecutive negative NP/OP PCR tests, clearance by a healthcare professional, or resolution of symptoms. Mobile phlebotomists in the prospective study collected whole blood, serum and a nasopharyngeal or oropharyngeal swab from every participant. Participants in the prospective study had the option to provide additional blood draws and questionnaires over an approximately 2-month period. Before DNA extraction, prospective study blood samples were shipped either frozen or at room temperature.

The specimen sequenced was PBMCs or T cells enriched from blood (not recorded which). The sequence joins TRBV27 to TRBJ1-6; TRBD1 matches 11 bases in the middle. The receptor was derived from a man between 35 and 55 years old who had recovered from COVID-19. The nucleotide sequence is given as TGTGCCAGCAGTGACCAGGACAGGGGGCTTCTGCAGGGGTCACCCCTCCACTTT. It specifies CASSDQDRGLLQGSPLHF.